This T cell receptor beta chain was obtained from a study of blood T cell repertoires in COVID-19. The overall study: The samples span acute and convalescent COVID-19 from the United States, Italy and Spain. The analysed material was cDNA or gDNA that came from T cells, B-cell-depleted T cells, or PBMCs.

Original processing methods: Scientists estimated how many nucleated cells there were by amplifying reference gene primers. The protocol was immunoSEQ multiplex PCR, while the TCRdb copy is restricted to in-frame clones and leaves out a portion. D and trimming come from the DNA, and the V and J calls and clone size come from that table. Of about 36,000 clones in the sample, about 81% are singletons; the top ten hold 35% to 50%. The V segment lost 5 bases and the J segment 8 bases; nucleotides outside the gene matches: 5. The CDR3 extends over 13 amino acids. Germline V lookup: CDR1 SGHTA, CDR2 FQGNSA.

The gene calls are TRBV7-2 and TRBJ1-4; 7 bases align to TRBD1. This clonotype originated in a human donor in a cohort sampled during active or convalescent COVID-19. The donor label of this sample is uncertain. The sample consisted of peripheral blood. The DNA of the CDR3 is TGTGCCAGCAGCAGGGGGACAGAAGAAAAACTGTTTTTT. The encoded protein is CASSRGTEEKLFF.